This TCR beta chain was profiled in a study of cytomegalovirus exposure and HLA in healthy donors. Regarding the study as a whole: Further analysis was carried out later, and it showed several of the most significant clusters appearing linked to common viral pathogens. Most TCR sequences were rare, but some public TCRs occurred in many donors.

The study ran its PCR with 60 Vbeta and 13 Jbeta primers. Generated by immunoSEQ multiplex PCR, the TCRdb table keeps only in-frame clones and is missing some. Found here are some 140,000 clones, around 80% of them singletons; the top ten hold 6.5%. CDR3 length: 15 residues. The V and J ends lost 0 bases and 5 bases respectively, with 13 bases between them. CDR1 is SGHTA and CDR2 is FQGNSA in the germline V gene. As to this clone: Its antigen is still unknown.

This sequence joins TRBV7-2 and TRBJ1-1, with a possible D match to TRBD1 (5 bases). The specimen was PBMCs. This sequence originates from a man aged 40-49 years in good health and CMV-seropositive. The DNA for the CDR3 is TGTGCCAGCAGCTTAGCGGGTAATTCAGGGACTGAAGCTTTCTTT. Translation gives CASSLAGNSGTEAFF. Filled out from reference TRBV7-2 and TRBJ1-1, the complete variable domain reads GAGVSQSPSNKVTEKGKDVELRCDPISGHTALYWYRQSLGQGLEFLIYFQGNSAPDKSGLPSDRFSAERTGGSVSTLTIQRTQQEDSAVYLCASSLAGNSGTEAFFGQGTRLTVV.